These 7 T cell receptor beta chains were all obtained from the same sample, sequenced in a study of blood T cell repertoires in COVID-19. Clones were read by immunoSEQ multiplex PCR, and TCRdb kept only the in-frame ones, dropping some. The data contain around 140,000 clones, roughly 80% of them singletons. Sequenced input: peripheral blood. These receptors were obtained from a man aged 65-85 years who had recovered from COVID-19.

This sequence joins TRBV7-3 and TRBJ2-3, with D maybe TRBD1 (7 bases). V gave up 1 base and J gave up 5 bases, with 13 bases separating them. This CDR3 spans 15 amino acids. From germline, CDR1 is SGHTA and CDR2 FQGTGA. The CDR3 nucleotides are TGTGCCAGCAGCTTAAAGGCAGGGGGGAGAGATACGCAGTATTTT. It is translated as CASSLKAGGRDTQYF.

V gene TRBV5-6 combines with J gene TRBJ1-5, with TRBD1 as a possible D gene (6 bases). The V gene lost 5 bases and the J gene lost 7 bases, with 16 bases spanning the gap. The CDR3 extends over 14 amino acids. Germline CDR1 and CDR2: SGHDT and YYEEEE. The CDR3 reads CASSSPGEGQPQHF. CDR3 in DNA: TGTGCCAGCAGTTCCCCAGGGGAAGGACAGCCCCAGCATTTT.

This clone was seen a few times. The genes are TRBV6-1 and TRBJ1-6; maybe TRBD1 (6 bases). Trimming shortened V by 2 bases and J by 8 bases, and 16 bases separated the two germline ends. The CDR3 sequence is 16 residues long. Germline CDR1 and CDR2: MNHNS and SASEGT. The CDR3 region is CASSELGGGVDSPLHF. DNA for the CDR3: TGTGCCAGCAGTGAATTGGGGGGGGGCGTCGATTCACCCCTCCACTTT.

The rearrangement uses TRBV7-8 and TRBJ2-7; a possible D gene is TRBD2 (5 bases). V was shortened by 1 base and J by 6 bases, with 10 bases between the two germline ends. Germline loops: CDR1 SGHVS, CDR2 FQNEAQ. There are 13 residues in the CDR3. The CDR3 protein is CASSLGLAPEQYF. For the CDR3, the DNA is TGTGCCAGCAGCTTAGGGCTAGCTCCCGAGCAGTACTTC.

This clone was counted a single time. This chain connects TRBV23-1 to TRBJ2-1; D perhaps matches TRBD1 (6 bases). TRBV23-1 is known as an ORF, though its function is uncertain. Trimming removed 7 bases from V and 7 bases from J, with 14 bases in between. CDR3 length: 13 residues. CDR3 DNA: TGCGCCAGCAATCCACAGGGTTGGAATGAGCAGTTCTTC. It yields the protein CASNPQGWNEQFF.

The V and J genes are TRBV28 and TRBJ2-1; TRBD1 matches 11 bases. The trim removed 7 bases at V and 10 bases at J, leaving 12 bases unmatched. This CDR3 spans 15 amino acids. Germline V gene data show CDR1 as MDHEN and CDR2 as SYDVKM. CDR3 sequence (DNA): TGTGCCAGCAACTCCGGGACAGGGGGTTCCTCGGAGCAGTTCTTC. Protein sequence: CASNSGTGGSSEQFF.

The genes are TRBV7-8 and TRBJ2-1, with a tentative D call TRBD1 (6 bases). Trimming cost V 2 bases and J 7 bases, with 12 bases left between them. There are 14 residues in the CDR3. Germline CDR1 reads SGHVS; CDR2 reads FQNEAQ. The CDR3 loop is CASSLLWGRNEQFF. The CDR3 nucleotides read TGTGCCAGCAGCTTATTGTGGGGGCGGAATGAGCAGTTCTTC.